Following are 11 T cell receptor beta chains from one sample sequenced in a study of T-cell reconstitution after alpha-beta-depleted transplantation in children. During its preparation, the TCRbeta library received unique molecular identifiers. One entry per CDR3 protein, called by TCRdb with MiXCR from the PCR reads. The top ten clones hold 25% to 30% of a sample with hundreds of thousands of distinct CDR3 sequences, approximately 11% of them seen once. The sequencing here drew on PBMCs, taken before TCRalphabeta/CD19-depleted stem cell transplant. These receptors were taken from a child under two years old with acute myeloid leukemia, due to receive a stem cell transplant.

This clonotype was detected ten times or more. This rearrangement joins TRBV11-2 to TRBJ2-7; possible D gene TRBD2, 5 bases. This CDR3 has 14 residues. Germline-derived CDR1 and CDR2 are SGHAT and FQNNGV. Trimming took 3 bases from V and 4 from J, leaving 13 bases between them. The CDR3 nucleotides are TGTGCCAGCAGCTTTAATAGGGAGTTTTACGAGCAGTACTTC. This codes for CASSFNREFYEQYF.

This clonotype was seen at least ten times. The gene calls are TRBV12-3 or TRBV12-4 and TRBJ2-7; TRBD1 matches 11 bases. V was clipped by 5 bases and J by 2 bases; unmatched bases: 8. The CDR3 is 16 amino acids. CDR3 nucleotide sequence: TGTGCCAGCAGTCACAACCCGGGACAGGGGGCCTACGAGCAGTACTTC. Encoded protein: CASSHNPGQGAYEQYF.

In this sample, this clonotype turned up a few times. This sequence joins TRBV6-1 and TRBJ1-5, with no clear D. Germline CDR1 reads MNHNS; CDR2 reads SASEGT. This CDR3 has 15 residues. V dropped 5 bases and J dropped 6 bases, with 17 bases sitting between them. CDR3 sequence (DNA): TGTGCCAGCAGTACCACCGACGGCCCCAGTCAGCCCCAGCATTTT. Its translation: CASSTTDGPSQPQHF.

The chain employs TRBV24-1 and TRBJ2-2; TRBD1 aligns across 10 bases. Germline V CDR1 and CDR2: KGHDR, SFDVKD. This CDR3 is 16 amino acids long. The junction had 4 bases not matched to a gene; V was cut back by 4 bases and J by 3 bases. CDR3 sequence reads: CATSDSGTGDTGELFF. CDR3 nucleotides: TGTGCCACCAGTGACTCCGGGACAGGGGACACCGGGGAGCTGTTTTTT.

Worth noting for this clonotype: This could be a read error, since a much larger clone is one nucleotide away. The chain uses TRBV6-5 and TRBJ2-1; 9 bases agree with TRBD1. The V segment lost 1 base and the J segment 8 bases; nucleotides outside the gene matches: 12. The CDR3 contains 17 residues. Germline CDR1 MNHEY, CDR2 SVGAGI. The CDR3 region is CASSYWKGTGRLDEQFF. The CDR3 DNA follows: TGTGCCAGCAGTTACTGGAAGGGGACAGGGAGGTTGGATGAGCAGTTCTTC.

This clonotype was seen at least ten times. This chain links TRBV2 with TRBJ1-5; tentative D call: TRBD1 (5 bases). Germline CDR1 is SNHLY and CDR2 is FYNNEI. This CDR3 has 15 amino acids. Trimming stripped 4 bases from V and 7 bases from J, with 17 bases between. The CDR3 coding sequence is TGTGCCAGCAGTGGGGGTGCGGGGCTCGGCCAGCCCCAGCATTTT. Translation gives CASSGGAGLGQPQHF.

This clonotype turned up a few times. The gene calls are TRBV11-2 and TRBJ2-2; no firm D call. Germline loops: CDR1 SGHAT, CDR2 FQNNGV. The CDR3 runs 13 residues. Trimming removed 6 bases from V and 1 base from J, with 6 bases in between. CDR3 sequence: CASRTLNTGELFF. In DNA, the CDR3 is TGTGCCAGCAGAACTTTGAACACCGGGGAGCTGTTTTTT.

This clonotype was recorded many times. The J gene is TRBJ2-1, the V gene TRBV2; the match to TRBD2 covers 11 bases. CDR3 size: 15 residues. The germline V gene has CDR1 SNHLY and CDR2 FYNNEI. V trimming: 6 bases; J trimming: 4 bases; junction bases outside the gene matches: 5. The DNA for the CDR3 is TGTGCCAGCAGGAAGACTAGCGGGGCTTACAATGAGCAGTTCTTC. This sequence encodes CASRKTSGAYNEQFF.

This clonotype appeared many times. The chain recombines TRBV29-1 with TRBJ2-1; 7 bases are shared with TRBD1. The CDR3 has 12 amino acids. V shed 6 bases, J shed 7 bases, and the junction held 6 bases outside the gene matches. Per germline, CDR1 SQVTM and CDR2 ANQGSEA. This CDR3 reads CSVGQGVNEQFF. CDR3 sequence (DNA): TGCAGCGTCGGGCAGGGGGTGAATGAGCAGTTCTTC.

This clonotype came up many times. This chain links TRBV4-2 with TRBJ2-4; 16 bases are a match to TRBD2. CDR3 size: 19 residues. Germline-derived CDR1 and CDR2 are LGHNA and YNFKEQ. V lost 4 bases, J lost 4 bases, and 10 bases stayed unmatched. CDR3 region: CASSLRTPGLAGGKNIQYF. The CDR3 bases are TGTGCCAGCAGCCTAAGAACACCGGGACTAGCGGGAGGGAAAAACATTCAGTACTTC.

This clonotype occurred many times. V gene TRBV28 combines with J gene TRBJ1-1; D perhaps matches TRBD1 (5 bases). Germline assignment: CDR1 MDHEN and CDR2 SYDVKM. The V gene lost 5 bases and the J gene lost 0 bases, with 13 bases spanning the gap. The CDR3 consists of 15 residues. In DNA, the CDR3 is TGTGCCAGCAGTCCCCCCCGGGGGATGAACACTGAAGCTTTCTTT. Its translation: CASSPPRGMNTEAFF.